This T cell receptor (beta chain) was identified during a study of cytomegalovirus exposure and HLA in healthy donors. Study overall: Out of about 179 million T cells, an earlier analysis found 117 million unique TCR beta sequences in total.

Trimming at V came to 6 bases and at J to 7 bases, leaving 5 bases not matched to a gene. CDR3 length: 13 amino acids. The germline gives CDR1 MDHEN, CDR2 SYDVKM. PCR was performed using 60 Vbeta and 13 Jbeta primers. Data came from immunoSEQ multiplex PCR; TCRdb stores just in-frame clones and leaves some out. The sample lists approximately 200,000 clones; 70% to 90% were seen once. Note on this clone: Its specificity is unknown.

Points from the study as a whole: Later analysis suggested links between common viral pathogens and several top significant clusters. It was shown in a later analysis that HLA-associated TCR beta chains were more clonally expanded than other, equally common chains.

The clonotype was recovered from a young woman in good health and CMV-seropositive. Sequencing used PBMCs. The V call is TRBV28, the J call TRBJ2-2; 7 bases are a match to TRBD1. The CDR3 region is CASRQQGYGELFF. CDR3 DNA sequence: TGTGCCAGCAGACAACAGGGGTACGGGGAGCTGTTTTTT.